A single T cell receptor beta chain is shown here with its context. This clonotype has more than one count but fewer than ten. Which antigen it targets is not known. Mismatch with germline at one junction end may stem from a read error. Hyperthyroidism patients were newly diagnosed, with disease duration under 2 months, and aged 18 to 65 years. Patients were excluded if they had other autoimmune diseases, uncontrolled infections, pregnancy or lactation. Clinical symptoms, serum thyroxine, TRAb, thyroid ultrasound and orbital computed tomography were used for diagnosis. Trizol reagent was used to extract the total RNA, and its quality was then checked on an Agilent 2100 Bioanalyzer. Inclusive of the bounding cysteine and phenylalanine, the CDR3 is 13 residues long. The sequence is cut down to CDR3 DNA, 39 bases in frame from base 1. Via the germline V gene, CDR1 is MGHRA and CDR2 YSYEKL. These data are taken from a study of Graves' ophthalmopathy and Graves' hyperthyroidism (dated 2018 in TCRdb). Study-level background: Stable hyperthyroidism was defined as no progression to ophthalmopathy within 18 months of follow-up. To tell Graves' ophthalmopathy apart from Graves' hyperthyroidism, and to predict which patients would progress to ophthalmopathy, the study relied on TCR beta repertoire signatures. In total, over 130 blood samples were TCR-sequenced: some 40 ophthalmopathy, around 75 hyperthyroidism and approximately 17 hyperthyroidism-to-ophthalmopathy patients. To explore V-J signatures that distinguish ophthalmopathy from hyperthyroidism, a discovery set of about a hundred patients was enrolled, made up of 43 with ophthalmopathy and some 56 with stable hyperthyroidism. The independent validation cohort included 20 or so hyperthyroidism patients plus 17 patients who later progressed from hyperthyroidism to ophthalmopathy. In roughly six hyperthyroidism patients, the T-cell repertoires found in thyroid tissue were compared with those found in blood. Following sample collection, hyperthyroidism patients were given methimazole at a starting dose of 30 mg daily, and ophthalmopathy patients were given high-dose intravenous methylprednisolone. Overall study outcomes, separate from this receptor: Among expanded thyroid clonotypes with frequency above 0.001, most also showed up in blood, which suggests that blood repertoires may reflect the thyroid immune response. The 13-signature model separated ophthalmopathy from stable hyperthyroidism with roughly 88% sensitivity and 81.08% specificity in cross-validation, and 80%/75% in the test set. In validation, the model predicted ophthalmopathy progression with about 64% sensitivity and about 73% specificity; some 13 predicted patients were CT-confirmed with GO in a median of approximately 6.5 months. Sample size was not predetermined statistically, and investigators were not blinded to group allocation.

For repertoire sequencing, the TCR beta CDR3 regions were amplified from RNA transcripts. A first-round RT-PCR used HTBI primers with the Qiagen OneStep RT-PCR kit, followed by a second-round multiplex PCR, size selection and purification. The libraries underwent paired-end sequencing with 100 bp reads on an Illumina HiSeq2000. Processing in the source paper ran as follows. SOAPnuke was used for read processing, and reads with adapters, uncalled bases, a mean Phred below 15, or no exact constant-primer or identifier match were discarded. COPE v1.2.5 was used to merge high-quality paired reads. Each unique nucleotide sequence was defined as a clonotype, and clonotypes were aligned to IMGT TRB V, D and J references with MiTCR v1.1. The analysis was limited to V-J combinations with a frequency above 0.0001, which together covered roughly 99% of the repertoires. For each V-J combination, a TCR clonal expansion and chaos score was defined as F50 clonal expansion divided by the chaos observed in the TCRdist matrix. Welch's t-statistics and random forest were used to narrow the features down to more than 10 V-J combinations, which were then fed into a naive Bayes classifier. The Morisita-Horn index was used to measure how similar the thyroid and blood repertoires were. In-frame beta chains were kept once TCRdb had trimmed the public reads at Q25 with fastp and called clones with MiXCR. Under each unique CDR3 protein, matching rows form one entry showing the most common genes and DNA. The authors' filters were not applied to this entry. This sample lists more than 1,000,000 distinct CDR3 sequences; about 35% were detected once. Of the sample, around 10% falls within the top ten clones.

The rearranged segments are TRBV4-1 and TRBJ2-7, and TRBD2 may be the D gene, going by 5 matching bases. The clonotype originates from an adult man with Graves' hyperthyroidism. Sequencing input: peripheral blood or thyroid tissue (not recorded which). In nucleotide form, the sequence is TGCGCCAGCAGCCAAACTAGTTCCTCGGGTTCCCATTTC. It specifies CASSQTSSSGSHF.